A selection of T cell receptor beta chains follows, all from one sample in a study of blood T cell repertoires in COVID-19. Clones were sequenced by immunoSEQ multiplex PCR, and TCRdb holds only the in-frame ones, with some missing. In the table there are some 120,000 clones, more than 70% of which are singletons. Sequenced input: peripheral blood. These receptor sequences come from a man of 80 years or more with active or convalescent COVID-19. The CDR3 runs from the conserved cysteine through the conserved F or W. D genes are given only for firm matches. Expanded clones are given a class, and other clones once, few, many or no size at all.

clone size | CDR3 length | J gene | V gene | D gene | CDR3 DNA | CDR3 protein
. | 16 | TRBJ1-2 | TRBV6-6 | TRBD1 | TGTGCCAGCAGTTCCCAACCGGGACAGGATGCCTATGGCTACACCTTC | CASSSQPGQDAYGYTF
. | 16 | TRBJ2-4 | TRBV5-6 | . | TGTGCCAGCAGCTTGGTGGCAGGGTCCACCAATAACATTCAGTACTTC | CASSLVAGSTNNIQYF
. | 13 | TRBJ1-1 | TRBV29-1 | . | TGCAGCGTTTCCTGGCCCGGGGGGACTGAAGCTTTCTTT | CSVSWPGGTEAFF
. | 15 | TRBJ2-7 | TRBV7-9 | . | TGTGCCAGCAGCTTTATTCTGTCAGTTCCCAACGAGCAGTACTTC | CASSFILSVPNEQYF
. | 15 | TRBJ1-5 | TRBV5-6 | . | TGTGCCAGCAGCTTGGGCCGCGTCTCGGAGCAGCCCCAGCATTTT | CASSLGRVSEQPQHF
. | 13 | TRBJ1-1 | TRBV19 | TRBD1 | TGTGCCAGTAGGGACAGGGTAGGGACTGAAGCTTTCTTT | CASRDRVGTEAFF
. | 14 | TRBJ1-3 | TRBV7-2 | TRBD1 | TGTGCCAGCAGCCCCTACACAGGGGGGAACACCATATATTTT | CASSPYTGGNTIYF
. | 14 | TRBJ2-5 | TRBV11-2 | . | TGTGCCAGCAGCTTAGGGGGCAGGGGAGAGACCCAGTACTTC | CASSLGGRGETQYF
few | 13 | TRBJ1-6 | TRBV11-2 | . | TGTGCCAGCGGAGGGGATGGCAATTCACCCCTCCACTTT | CASGGDGNSPLHF
. | 15 | TRBJ1-5 | TRBV9 | TRBD1 | TGTGCCAGCAGCCTACAGGGGGGTAGGGGTCAGCCCCAGCATTTT | CASSLQGGRGQPQHF
once | 14 | TRBJ2-1 | TRBV11-3 | . | TGTGCCAGCAGCTTTTCTATGTTTCAGGATGAGCAGTTCTTC | CASSFSMFQDEQFF
. | 13 | TRBJ2-2 | TRBV3-1/TRBV3-2 | . | TGTGCCAGCGGGACATCGAGGGCCGGGGAGCTGTTTTTT | CASGTSRAGELFF
. | 18 | TRBJ2-3 | TRBV12-5 | TRBD1 | TGTGCTAGTGGTTTGACACCGGGACAGGGGCTATACACAGATACGCAGTATTTT | CASGLTPGQGLYTDTQYF
. | 14 | TRBJ2-2 | TRBV18 | . | TGTGCCGGCAAGCAGGGCGTGGGCACCGGGGAGCTGTTTTTT | CAGKQGVGTGELFF
. | 14 | TRBJ1-2 | TRBV20-1 | . | TGCAGTGCTAGTGACAGGCAGGGTTGGGGTGGCTACACCTTC | CSASDRQGWGGYTF
few | 15 | TRBJ2-3 | TRBV7-2 | . | TGTGCCAGCAGCCAATTTTGGGGCTTTGAAGATACGCAGTATTTT | CASSQFWGFEDTQYF
. | 13 | TRBJ1-2 | TRBV5-5 | . | TGTGCCAGCAGCCTGACAGATCCCTATGGCTACACCTTC | CASSLTDPYGYTF
. | 14 | TRBJ2-4 | TRBV6-1 | TRBD2 | TGTGCCAGCAGTGAGTCTAGCGGGAGGCCTGGGGAGTACTTC | CASSESSGRPGEYF
. | 16 | TRBJ2-5 | TRBV23-1 | TRBD1 | TGCGCCAGCACCAACTTCGACAGGGGCTTCGGAGAGACCCAGTACTTC | CASTNFDRGFGETQYF
once | 13 | TRBJ1-2 | TRBV7-6 | . | TGTGCCAGCAGCTTAGCGGCAGGCTATGGCTACACCTTC | CASSLAAGYGYTF
. | 15 | TRBJ2-4 | TRBV4-3 | . | TGCGCCAGCAGCCACTCCAGTAGGAGGGAAGACATTCAGTACTTC | CASSHSSRREDIQYF
. | 17 | TRBJ2-7 | TRBV5-7 | . | TGTGCCAGCAGCTCTCCTGATAGACAGTTTTTAACCTACGAGCAGTACTTC | CASSSPDRQFLTYEQYF
. | 19 | TRBJ2-2 | TRBV4-1 | TRBD2 | TGCGCCAGCAGCCAAAGTTGGGGACTAGCGGGGGGGCTGGCCGGGGAGCTGTTTTTT | CASSQSWGLAGGLAGELFF
once | 12 | TRBJ1-6 | TRBV6-5 | . | TGTGCCAGCAGTACAGGGAACTCACCCCTCCACTTT | CASSTGNSPLHF
. | 15 | TRBJ2-3 | TRBV7-2 | . | TGTGCCAGCAGCTTAGGAGGGGGGGAGGGAGATACGCAGTATTTT | CASSLGGGEGDTQYF
. | 17 | TRBJ2-5 | TRBV24-1 | TRBD2 | TGTGCCACCAGCGTTACTGCCGGGGGGAGAGGGCAAGAGACCCAGTACTTC | CATSVTAGGRGQETQYF
. | 13 | TRBJ2-5 | TRBV12-3/TRBV12-4 | TRBD1 | TGTGCCAGCAGCCGCCGACAGGGGGGGACCCAGTACTTC | CASSRRQGGTQYF
. | 15 | TRBJ2-1 | TRBV18 | TRBD2 | TGTGCCAGCTCACCCGCTAGCGGGACGAGAAATGAGCAGTTCTTC | CASSPASGTRNEQFF